This T cell receptor (beta chain) was sequenced during a study of blood T cells in healthy people across ages. Through a sample-barcoded 5' primer and a J-beta primer mix, a second PCR was run for 7 to 11 cycles. With 12 random nucleotides, a template-switch adaptor tagged each individual cDNA molecule. Each of the samples gave a minimum of 2.5 million paired-end reads that contained CDR3. From the 5' RACE reads, TCRdb called clonotypes with MiXCR, one entry per CDR3 protein. The sample has fewer than 1.5 million distinct CDR3 sequences, about 43% seen once. Worth noting for this clonotype: Its antigen is unknown.

Findings and caveats of the study: Leaving the PBMCs unsorted stopped any conclusive comparison of naive versus antigen-experienced cells.

Germline lookup yields CDR1 MGHDK and CDR2 SYGVNS. V lost 6 bases to trimming and J lost 5 bases, with 10 bases between them. This CDR3 is 12 amino acids long. This chain links TRBV25-1 with TRBJ1-2; the D gene is possibly TRBD1 (6 bases). The sequencing input was blood. This clonotype originated in a woman between 18 and 29 years old in good health. CDR3 nucleotides: TGTGCCAGCAGGGGGGCAGATTATGGCTACACCTTC. Amino acids: CASRGADYGYTF.